The 29 T cell receptor beta chains listed next were all sequenced from one sample in a study of blood T cell repertoires in COVID-19 (TCRdb year 2020). The library was obtained by the immunoSEQ multiplex PCR assay. TCRdb stores this immuneACCESS table with in-frame sequences only. Part of the clones is absent; in the studies checked, under half of the shortfall reflects unresolved V genes, and no reason is known for the rest. Here the sample has over 75,000 clones; 70% to 90% occur a single time. The leading ten clones occupy roughly 4.2% of the sample. What was sequenced was peripheral blood. These receptors were taken from a human donor with COVID-19, enrolled during active disease. The donor label of this sample is uncertain.

The count of this clone is one. The chain carries TRBV6-1 and TRBJ1-3, with D unresolved. CDR3 length equals 19 residues. From germline, CDR1 is MNHNS and CDR2 SASEGT. The V end lost 4 bases, the J end lost 4 bases, and 26 bases lay between the germline ends. The CDR3 spells CASSGRWHSSISSGNTIYF. As DNA, the CDR3 is TGTGCCAGCAGTGGCCGTTGGCACAGCTCCATATCGTCCGGAAACACCATATATTTT.

The chain combines TRBV9 with TRBJ2-7; 14 nucleotides agree with TRBD2. CDR3 size: 15 residues. CDR1 and CDR2 (germline): SGDLS, YYNGEE. V gave up 3 bases and J gave up 2 bases; unmatched junction bases: 1. The CDR3 DNA is TGTGCCAGCAGCGCGACTAGCGGGGGGGCCTACGAGCAGTACTTC. Protein product: CASSATSGGAYEQYF.

CDR3 sequence (DNA): TGCGCCAGCAGCCGCCCCACACAGGGAATCGTAGAAGCTTTCTTT. Protein: CASSRPTQGIVEAFF. The V and J genes are TRBV4-1 and TRBJ1-1; a possible D gene is TRBD1 (6 bases). The germline V and J ends were trimmed by 4 bases and 8 bases, with 20 bases remaining between them. Germline V gene lookup returns CDR1 MGHRA and CDR2 YSYEKL. CDR3 length equals 15 residues.

The chain carries TRBV6-5 and TRBJ1-6, with TRBD1 as a possible D gene (5 bases). Trimming took off 6 bases at V and 14 bases at J, with 14 bases between the two ends. In germline, CDR1 is MNHEY, CDR2 SVGAGI. CDR3 length: 12 amino acids. The CDR3 nucleotides are TGTGCCAGCAGCCGCCCGGGGGAGTCCCTCCACTTT. It specifies CASSRPGESLHF.

The V call is TRBV30, the J call TRBJ1-5; D ambiguous. CDR3 length: 15 amino acids. Deletions cut 0 bases from V and 2 bases from J, with 11 bases between. Per germline, CDR1 GTSNPN and CDR2 SVGIG (reference sequence). In nucleotides, the CDR3 is TGTGCCTGGAGTGTTGATTCGGGTGGCAATCAGCCCCAGCATTTT. Translating it yields CAWSVDSGGNQPQHF.

The chain carries TRBV9 and TRBJ1-1; 7 bases are shared with TRBD1. The V gene end was trimmed by 4 bases and the J gene end by 1 base; junction bases not matched to a gene: 7. This CDR3 is built from 15 residues. Per germline, CDR1 SGDLS and CDR2 YYNGEE. The CDR3 here is CASSYTGTENTEAFF. CDR3 sequence (DNA): TGTGCCAGCAGCTATACCGGGACAGAGAACACTGAAGCTTTCTTT.

The J gene is TRBJ2-1, the V gene TRBV7-2; the D is unclear. The V gene lost 2 bases and the J gene lost 6 bases, with 11 bases spanning the gap. Germline V gives CDR1 SGHTA, CDR2 FQGNSA. CDR3 length equals 14 residues. The CDR3 loop reads CASSLFQRLNEQFF. In nucleotides, the CDR3 is TGTGCCAGCAGCTTATTCCAGCGCCTCAATGAGCAGTTCTTC.

The J gene is TRBJ1-5, the V gene TRBV5-4; D not certain. CDR3 length equals 12 residues. Trimming took 5 bases from V and 8 from J, leaving 11 bases between them. The V gene's germline CDR1 is SGHNT and CDR2 YYREEE (reference sequence). DNA of the CDR3: TGTGCCAGCAGACTAGACGCGGAGCCCCAGCATTTT. Amino acids: CASRLDAEPQHF. The full variable domain, completed using reference TRBV5-4 and TRBJ1-5, is ETGVTQSPTHLIKTRGQQVTLRCSSQSGHNTVSWYQQALGQGPQFIFQYYREEENGRGNFPPRFSGLQFPNYSSELNVNALELDDSALYLCASRLDAEPQHFGDGTRLSIL.

V and J are TRBV28 and TRBJ1-1, with D possibly being TRBD1 (5 bases). The CDR3 has 14 residues. Per the germline V gene, CDR1 is MDHEN and CDR2 is SYDVKM. V was cut by 6 bases and J by 2 bases, with 13 bases left in between. The DNA of the CDR3 is TGTGCCAGCAGCCTTAGGGGCCTAAACACTGAAGCTTTCTTT. Translation: CASSLRGLNTEAFF.

CDR3: CASSLEGGQWNEAFF. The CDR3 nucleotides are TGCGCCAGCAGCTTGGAGGGGGGACAGTGGAATGAAGCTTTCTTT. V gene TRBV5-1 combines with J gene TRBJ1-1, with 7 bases that match TRBD1. The CDR3 spans 15 residues. V lost 0 bases to trimming and J lost 7 bases; unmatched junction nucleotides: 9. Germline loops: CDR1 SGHRS, CDR2 YFSETQ.

A single count supports this clone. This chain connects TRBV5-1 to TRBJ1-1, with TRBD1 matching over 11 bases. There are 15 residues in the CDR3. The germline V gene has CDR1 SGHRS and CDR2 YFSETQ. The V gene end was trimmed by 6 bases and the J gene end by 4 bases; junction bases not matched to a gene: 8. CDR3 sequence (DNA): TGCGCCAGCAACGCCAGGGACAGGGGGAGCACTGAAGCTTTCTTT. It encodes CASNARDRGSTEAFF.

V is TRBV5-4 and J is TRBJ2-7; TRBD1 agrees at 9 bases. Germline V gives CDR1 SGHNT, CDR2 YYREEE (reference sequence). The CDR3 is made up of 15 amino acids. J was trimmed by 5 bases and V by 2 bases; bases with no gene match: 8. DNA for the CDR3: TGTGCCAGCAGCTTCCGGGACAGGGTTGACAACGAGCAGTACTTC. Protein: CASSFRDRVDNEQYF.

The genes are TRBV6-6 and TRBJ1-3; D is undetermined. The CDR3 has 13 amino acids. Trimming removed 2 bases from V and 7 bases from J, with 9 bases in between. Per the germline V gene, CDR1 is MNHNY and CDR2 is SVGAGI (reference sequence). The CDR3 reads CASSYGGGNTIYF. In DNA form, the CDR3 reads TGTGCCAGCAGTTACGGCGGCGGGAACACCATATATTTT.

The rearrangement links TRBV18 to TRBJ1-2; 9 bases line up with TRBD1. Unmatched junction bases numbered 2, after V lost 3 bases and J lost 6 bases. Germline CDR1 reads KGHSH; CDR2 reads LQKENI. This CDR3 contains 13 residues. This chain's CDR3 is CASSPGTGNGYTF. The CDR3 DNA sequence: TGTGCCAGCTCACCTGGGACAGGGAATGGCTACACCTTC.

CDR3 nucleotide sequence: TGTGCCAGCAGCCATCTTCTAGCTTACGAGCAGTACTTC. Translating it yields CASSHLLAYEQYF. This rearrangement joins TRBV3-1 (or the pseudogene TRBV3-2) to TRBJ2-7; D possibly corresponds to TRBD2 (5 bases). Trimming shortened V by 3 bases and J by 4 bases, and 10 bases separated the two germline ends. Germline V gene lookup returns CDR1 LGHDT and CDR2 YNNKEL (reference sequence). This CDR3 is built from 13 residues.

This clone was observed once. The chain recombines TRBV6-1 with TRBJ1-4, with TRBD1 as a possible D gene (6 bases). This CDR3 contains 15 residues. Germline V lookup: CDR1 MNHNS, CDR2 SASEGT. The V gene lost 0 bases and the J gene lost 8 bases, with 13 bases spanning the gap. The DNA of the CDR3 is TGTGCCAGCAGTGAAGCGCGAGGGGGGGTGGAAAAACTGTTTTTT. Protein product: CASSEARGGVEKLFF.

The V and J genes are TRBV5-1 and TRBJ2-5; the D gene is possibly TRBD2 (6 bases). With 0 bases removed from V and 5 bases from J, the gap between germline ends came to 14 bases. Germline V CDR1 and CDR2: SGHRS, YFSETQ. The CDR3 sequence is 15 residues long. The CDR3 DNA follows: TGCGCCAGCAGCTTGGTAGTTGCGGGGCAGGAGACCCAGTACTTC. Protein: CASSLVVAGQETQYF.

This clone has a single count. The chain links TRBV5-6 to TRBJ1-5; possible D gene TRBD1, 6 bases. Germline lookup yields CDR1 SGHDT and CDR2 YYEEEE. This CDR3 region has 16 residues. Between the trimmed V and J ends, which lost 9 bases and 0 bases, there was a span of 19 bases. The CDR3, as DNA: TGTGCCACCAATTTCGGGGGGCCAAATAGCAATCAGCCCCAGCATTTT. As protein: CATNFGGPNSNQPQHF.

The chain combines TRBV19 with TRBJ1-2; 7 bases align to TRBD1. Germline V CDR1 and CDR2: LNHDA, SQIVND (reference sequence). V gave up 9 bases and J gave up 5 bases; unmatched junction bases: 9. The CDR3 length is 13 residues. This CDR3 reads CASRQGVIYGYTF. The CDR3 nucleotides read TGTGCCAGCCGTCAGGGGGTGATATATGGCTACACCTTC.

J is TRBJ2-5 and V is TRBV7-9; the D gene is possibly TRBD2 (6 bases). Germline CDR1 reads SEHNR; CDR2 reads FQNEAQ (reference sequence). V gave up 5 bases and J gave up 2 bases, with 12 bases separating them. This CDR3 contains 14 residues. Written as DNA, the CDR3 is TGTGCCAGCAGCCTGGCCCGGGGGCAAGAGACCCAGTACTTC. It yields the protein CASSLARGQETQYF. The entire variable domain, with the rest obtained from reference TRBV7-9 and TRBJ2-5, is as follows: DTGVSQNPRHKITKRGQNVTFRCDPISEHNRLYWYRQTLGQGPEFLTYFQNEAQLEKSRLLSDRFSAERPKGSFSTLEIQRTEQGDSAMYLCASSLARGQETQYFGPGTRLLVL.

V is TRBV2 and J is TRBJ2-1; 11 bases are shared with TRBD2. This CDR3 region has 19 residues. Germline CDR1 reads SNHLY; CDR2 reads FYNNEI. Trimming took 8 bases from V and 6 from J; bases not matched to a gene: 21. CDR3 residues: CASRRLAGFSGVGINEQFF. In DNA form, the CDR3 reads TGTGCCAGCCGGAGACTAGCGGGGTTTAGCGGGGTGGGCATCAATGAGCAGTTCTTC.

The chain combines TRBV27 with TRBJ2-7; tentative D call: TRBD1 (6 bases). This CDR3 spans 16 amino acids. Germline V gene data show CDR1 as MNHEY and CDR2 as SMNVEV (reference sequence). V was trimmed by 4 bases and J by 4 bases, leaving 20 bases between them. The CDR3 reads CASSSSQGPRVYEQYF. The CDR3 DNA reads TGTGCCAGCAGTTCCTCACAGGGCCCGCGGGTATACGAGCAGTACTTC.

There are a few counts of this clone. V is TRBV14 and J is TRBJ2-5; TRBD1 might be the D (6 bases). In germline, CDR1 is SGHDN, CDR2 FVKESK. Trimming cost V 4 bases and J 4 bases, with 13 bases left between them. This CDR3 contains 14 residues. The CDR3, as DNA: TGTGCCAGCAGCCCGCAGGACAGAGCAGAGACCCAGTACTTC. This sequence encodes CASSPQDRAETQYF.

The chain has TRBV18 and TRBJ2-5; TRBD2 is a possible D gene (5 bases). V was pared by 0 bases and J by 2 bases, with 7 bases between. Germline V lookup: CDR1 KGHSH, CDR2 LQKENI. This CDR3 has 14 residues. The CDR3 spells CASSPPTRQETQYF. CDR3 nucleotide sequence: TGTGCCAGCTCACCACCAACTAGGCAAGAGACCCAGTACTTC. The full variable domain, rest sourced from reference TRBV18 and TRBJ2-5, is NAGVMQNPRHLVRRRGQEARLRCSPMKGHSHVYWYRQLPEEGLKFMVYLQKENIIDESGMPKERFSAEFPKEGPSILRIQQVVRGDSAAYFCASSPPTRQETQYFGPGTRLLVL.

The chain uses TRBV11-3 and TRBJ2-3, with TRBD2 matching over 8 bases. V gave up 9 bases and J gave up 7 bases; unmatched junction bases: 9. Germline assignment: CDR1 SGHNT and CDR2 YENEEA. The CDR3 runs to 13 residues. CDR3 coding DNA: TGTGCCAGGCGGGAGGCAGCCCTGTATACGCAGTATTTT. This gives the protein CARREAALYTQYF.

CDR3 bases: TGCAGCGTCGGACTAGCGGGAACCGAGACCCAGTACTTC. This gives the protein CSVGLAGTETQYF. The rearrangement joins TRBV29-1 to TRBJ2-5, with TRBD2 matching over 12 bases. This CDR3 contains 13 residues. CDR1 is SQVTM, CDR2 ANQGSEA, per germline. With V trimmed by 6 bases and J by 5 bases, 4 bases remained unmatched.

This rearrangement joins TRBV29-1 to TRBJ2-1; 10 nucleotides line up with TRBD2. V shed 4 bases and J 4 bases; nucleotides not matched to a gene: 7. From germline, CDR1 is SQVTM and CDR2 ANQGSEA. This CDR3 is 15 amino acids long. The CDR3 protein is CSVVSQREGYNEQFF. The CDR3 nucleotides are TGCAGCGTTGTATCACAGCGGGAGGGATACAATGAGCAGTTCTTC.

The chain has TRBV20-1 and TRBJ2-7; 7 nucleotides line up with TRBD1. Trimming removed 3 bases from V and 2 bases from J; junction bases left unmatched: 10. Germline CDR1 reads DFQATT; CDR2 reads SNEGSKA (reference sequence). The CDR3 totals 15 residues. CDR3 region: CSASPAGTATYEQYF. The CDR3, as DNA: TGCAGTGCTAGTCCTGCCGGGACAGCCACCTACGAGCAGTACTTC.

The chain carries TRBV20-1 and TRBJ2-3, with 10 bases that match TRBD2. The CDR3 sequence is 15 residues long. The germline CDR1 and CDR2 sequences are DFQATT and SNEGSKA (reference sequence). V lost 3 bases and J lost 4; bases outside the gene matches: 7. The CDR3 protein is CSASYGLAGADTQYF. Written as DNA, the CDR3 is TGCAGTGCTAGTTATGGCCTAGCGGGGGCAGATACGCAGTATTTT.